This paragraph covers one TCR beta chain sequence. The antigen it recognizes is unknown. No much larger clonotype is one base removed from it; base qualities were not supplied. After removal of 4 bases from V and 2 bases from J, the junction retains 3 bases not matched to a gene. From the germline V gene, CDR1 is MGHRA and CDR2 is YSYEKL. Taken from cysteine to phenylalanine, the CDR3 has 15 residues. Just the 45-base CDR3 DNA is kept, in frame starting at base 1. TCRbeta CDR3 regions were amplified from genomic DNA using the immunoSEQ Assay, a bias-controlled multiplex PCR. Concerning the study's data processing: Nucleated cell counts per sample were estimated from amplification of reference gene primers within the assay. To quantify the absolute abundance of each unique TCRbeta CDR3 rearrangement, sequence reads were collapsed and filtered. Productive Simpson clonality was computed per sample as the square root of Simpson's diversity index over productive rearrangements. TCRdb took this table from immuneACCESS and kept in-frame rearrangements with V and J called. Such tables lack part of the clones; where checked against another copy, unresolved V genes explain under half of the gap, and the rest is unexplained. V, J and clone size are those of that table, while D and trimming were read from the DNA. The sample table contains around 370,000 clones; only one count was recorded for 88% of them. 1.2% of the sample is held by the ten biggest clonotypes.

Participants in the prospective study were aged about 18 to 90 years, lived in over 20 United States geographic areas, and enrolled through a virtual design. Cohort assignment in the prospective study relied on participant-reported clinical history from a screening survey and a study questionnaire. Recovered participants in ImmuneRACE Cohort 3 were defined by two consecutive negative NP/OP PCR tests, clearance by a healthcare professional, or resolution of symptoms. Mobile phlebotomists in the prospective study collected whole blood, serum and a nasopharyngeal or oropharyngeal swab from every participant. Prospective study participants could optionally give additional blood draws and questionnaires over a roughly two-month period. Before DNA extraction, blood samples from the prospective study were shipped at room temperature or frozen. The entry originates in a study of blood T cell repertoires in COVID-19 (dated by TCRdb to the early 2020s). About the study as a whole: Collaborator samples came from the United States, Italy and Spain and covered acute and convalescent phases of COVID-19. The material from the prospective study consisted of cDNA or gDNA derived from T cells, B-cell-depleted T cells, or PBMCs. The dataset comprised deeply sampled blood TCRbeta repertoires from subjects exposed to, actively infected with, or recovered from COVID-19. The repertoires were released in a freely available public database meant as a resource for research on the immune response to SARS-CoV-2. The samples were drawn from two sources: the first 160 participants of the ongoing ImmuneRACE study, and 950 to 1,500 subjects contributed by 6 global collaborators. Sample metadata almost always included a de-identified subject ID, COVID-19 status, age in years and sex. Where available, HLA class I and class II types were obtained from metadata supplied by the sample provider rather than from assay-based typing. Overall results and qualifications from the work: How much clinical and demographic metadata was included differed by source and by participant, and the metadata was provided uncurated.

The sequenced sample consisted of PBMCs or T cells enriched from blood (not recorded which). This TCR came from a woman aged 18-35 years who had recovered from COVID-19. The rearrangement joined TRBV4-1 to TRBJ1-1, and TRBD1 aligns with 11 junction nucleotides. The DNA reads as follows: TGCGCCAGCAGCCCAAGGACAGGGGGCAACACTGAAGCTTTCTTT. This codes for CASSPRTGGNTEAFF.